Listed below are T cell receptor beta chains from one sample, sequenced in a study of blood T cell repertoires in COVID-19. Clones were sequenced by immunoSEQ multiplex PCR, and TCRdb holds only the in-frame ones, with some missing. Of some 280,000 clones in the sample, around nine tenths were seen once. Input material: peripheral blood. These receptor sequences come from a woman between 35 and 50 years old who had recovered from COVID-19. Both conserved end residues are part of each CDR3. The D gene is left open where the match is weak. Some rows mark clone size as missing; the rest say once, few, many or name a class of expanded clone.

j_call d_call clone_size v_call cdr3_aa cdr3_nt
TRBJ1-2 TRBD1 - TRBV28 CASSLGGQGMGYGYTF TGTGCCAGCAGTTTAGGGGGACAGGGGATGGGCTATGGCTACACCTTC
TRBJ2-3 TRBD2 once TRBV4-2 CASSQDSGLAGIDTQYF TGTGCCAGCAGCCAAGATTCCGGACTAGCGGGAATAGATACGCAGTATTTT
TRBJ2-1 TRBD2 - TRBV29-1 CSVGGRPSGRVSSYNEQFF TGCAGCGTTGGGGGGAGACCTAGCGGGAGGGTCAGCTCCTACAATGAGCAGTTCTTC
TRBJ1-5 - - TRBV10-3 CAISGGLNQPQHF TGTGCCATCAGTGGCGGACTCAATCAGCCCCAGCATTTT
TRBJ2-5 TRBD2 - TRBV4-1 CASSQSRDYPPEETQYF TGCGCCAGCAGCCAATCCCGGGACTACCCACCAGAAGAGACCCAGTACTTC
TRBJ2-7 TRBD2 - TRBV19 CASRPGGPSYEQYF TGTGCCAGTAGGCCGGGAGGCCCCTCCTACGAGCAGTACTTC
TRBJ2-7 TRBD1 - TRBV29-1 CSVLRDRSSYEQYF TGCAGCGTTCTCCGGGACAGGAGCTCCTACGAGCAGTACTTC
TRBJ2-5 TRBD1 - TRBV19 CATGQGRLETQYF TGTGCCACTGGACAGGGGAGGTTGGAGACCCAGTACTTC
TRBJ2-3 - - TRBV5-1 CASRTQGSVTDTQYF TGCGCCAGCAGGACACAGGGATCCGTTACAGATACGCAGTATTTT
TRBJ2-7 TRBD1 - TRBV27 CASSSSTGGGEQYF TGTGCCAGCAGTTCCTCGACAGGGGGCGGCGAGCAGTACTTC
TRBJ1-5 TRBD1 - TRBV28 CASSLLGQGNQPQHF TGTGCCAGCAGCCTTCTAGGACAGGGAAATCAGCCCCAGCATTTT
TRBJ2-2 TRBD1 - TRBV18 CASSQGQGSAGELFF TGTGCCAGCTCCCAAGGACAGGGAAGCGCCGGGGAGCTGTTTTTT
TRBJ2-1 TRBD2 once TRBV7-8 CASSATGTSGANEQFF TGTGCCAGCAGCGCCACCGGGACTAGCGGGGCCAATGAGCAGTTCTTC
TRBJ2-5 TRBD2 - TRBV5-1 CASSLNLAVAGIMETQYF TGCGCCAGCAGCTTGAATCTTGCGGTAGCGGGAATAATGGAGACCCAGTACTTC
TRBJ2-2 TRBD2 - TRBV19 CASNYREAGGSGELFF TGTGCCAGTAATTATCGAGAGGCGGGAGGCTCCGGGGAGCTGTTTTTT
TRBJ1-6 TRBD1 - TRBV5-1 CASSLGTGARNSPLHF TGCGCCAGCAGCCTGGGGACAGGGGCAAGGAATTCACCCCTCCACTTT
TRBJ2-7 - - TRBV11-3 CASSSLESSYEQYF TGTGCCAGCAGCTCGCTAGAGAGCTCCTACGAGCAGTACTTC
TRBJ2-2 TRBD2 - TRBV4-1 CASSQVAGVGTGELFF TGCGCCAGCAGCCAAGTAGCGGGAGTTGGCACCGGGGAGCTGTTTTTT
TRBJ2-3 TRBD2 - TRBV11-3 CASSSWTSRRVTDTQYF TGTGCCAGCAGCTCCTGGACTAGTCGTAGGGTCACAGATACGCAGTATTTT
TRBJ2-7 TRBD2 - TRBV6-5 CASSYSNLAGKNEQYF TGTGCCAGCAGTTACTCGAACCTAGCGGGAAAGAACGAGCAGTACTTC
TRBJ2-2 TRBD1 - TRBV3-1/TRBV3-2 CASSPSGTASGTGELFF TGTGCCAGCAGCCCCTCGGGGACAGCCTCGGGCACCGGGGAGCTGTTTTTT
TRBJ2-7 - once TRBV7-8 CASSPTESSYEQYF TGTGCCAGCAGCCCAACGGAGAGCTCCTACGAGCAGTACTTC
TRBJ2-1 - - TRBV5-1 CASSLPGSYNEQFF TGCGCCAGCAGCTTGCCGGGATCCTACAATGAGCAGTTCTTC
TRBJ2-5 TRBD2 - TRBV7-9 CASSQGEGGKETQYF TGTGCCAGCAGCCAGGGAGAGGGAGGGAAAGAGACCCAGTACTTC
TRBJ2-1 TRBD1 - TRBV5-1 CASSSFRDRGNNEQFF TGCGCCAGCAGCTCTTTCCGGGACAGGGGAAACAATGAGCAGTTCTTC
TRBJ2-1 TRBD2 - TRBV10-3 CAISESLAGYSPFF TGTGCCATCAGTGAGTCCTTAGCGGGATATTCCCCGTTCTTC
TRBJ2-4 - - TRBV7-2 CASSLAVTLAKNIQYF TGTGCCAGCAGCTTAGCAGTCACTCTAGCCAAAAACATTCAGTACTTC
TRBJ2-7 - - TRBV7-6 CASSPPGRSYEQYF TGTGCCAGCAGCCCGCCGGGTCGATCCTACGAGCAGTACTTC
TRBJ2-1 TRBD2 - TRBV7-9 CASSLVPAGGPNNEQFF TGTGCCAGCAGCTTAGTTCCAGCGGGAGGGCCGAACAATGAGCAGTTCTTC
TRBJ2-7 TRBD2 - TRBV5-1 CASSTGTSGRISREQYF TGCGCCAGCAGCACCGGGACTAGCGGGAGGATTAGCAGGGAGCAGTACTTC
TRBJ2-1 TRBD1 - TRBV11-2 CASSFQGALGEQFF TGTGCCAGCAGCTTCCAGGGGGCCTTAGGTGAGCAGTTCTTC
TRBJ2-7 TRBD2 - TRBV6-1 CASSDAGTSAYEQYF TGTGCCAGCAGTGATGCCGGGACTAGCGCCTACGAGCAGTACTTC
TRBJ1-4 - - TRBV25-1 CASSESYRSNEEEKLFF TGTGCCAGCAGTGAATCGTACAGGTCGAACGAGGAGGAAAAACTGTTTTTT